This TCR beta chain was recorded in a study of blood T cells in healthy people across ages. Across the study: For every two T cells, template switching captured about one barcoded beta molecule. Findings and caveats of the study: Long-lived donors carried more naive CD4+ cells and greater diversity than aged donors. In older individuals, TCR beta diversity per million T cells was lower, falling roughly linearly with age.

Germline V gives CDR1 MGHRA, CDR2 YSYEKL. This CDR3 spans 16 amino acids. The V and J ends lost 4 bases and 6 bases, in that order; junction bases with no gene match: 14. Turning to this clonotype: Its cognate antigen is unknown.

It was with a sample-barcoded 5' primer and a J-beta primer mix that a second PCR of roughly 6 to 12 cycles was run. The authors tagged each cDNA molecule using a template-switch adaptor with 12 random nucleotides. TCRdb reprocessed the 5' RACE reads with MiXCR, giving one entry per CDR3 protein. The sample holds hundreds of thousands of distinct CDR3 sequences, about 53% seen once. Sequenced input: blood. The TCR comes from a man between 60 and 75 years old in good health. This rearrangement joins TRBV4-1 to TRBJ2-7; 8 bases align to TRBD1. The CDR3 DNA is TGCGCCAGCAGCCTCAGTCCAGAGACAGGGGCCGGCGAGCAGTACTTC. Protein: CASSLSPETGAGEQYF.